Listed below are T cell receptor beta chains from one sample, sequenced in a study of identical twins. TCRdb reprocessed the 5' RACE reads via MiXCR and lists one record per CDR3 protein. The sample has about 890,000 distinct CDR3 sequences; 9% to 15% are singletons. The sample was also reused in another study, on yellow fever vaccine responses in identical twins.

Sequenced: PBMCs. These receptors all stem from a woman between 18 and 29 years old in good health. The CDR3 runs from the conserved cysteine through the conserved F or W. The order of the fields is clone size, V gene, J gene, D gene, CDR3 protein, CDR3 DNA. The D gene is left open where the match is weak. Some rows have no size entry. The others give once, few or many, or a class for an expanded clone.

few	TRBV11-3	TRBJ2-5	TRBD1	CASSLAGTGGETQYF	TGTGCCAGCAGCTTAGCCGGGACAGGGGGAGAGACCCAGTACTTC
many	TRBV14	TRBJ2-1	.	CASSQQGLLTYNEQFF	TGTGCCAGCAGCCAACAGGGACTTCTGACCTACAATGAGCAGTTCTTC
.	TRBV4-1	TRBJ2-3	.	CASSLLERRTDTQYF	TGCGCCAGCAGCCTCCTAGAGCGTCGCACAGATACGCAGTATTTT
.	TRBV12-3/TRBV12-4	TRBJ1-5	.	CASSLWGQPQHF	TGTGCCAGCAGTTTATGGGGGCAGCCCCAGCATTTT
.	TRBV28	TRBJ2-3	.	CASSLAGAGGPRDTQYF	TGTGCCAGCAGCCTGGCGGGGGCAGGGGGACCTCGGGATACGCAGTATTTT
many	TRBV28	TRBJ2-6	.	CASSNEGSSGANVLTF	TGTGCCAGCAGTAATGAGGGGAGCTCTGGGGCCAACGTCCTGACTTTC
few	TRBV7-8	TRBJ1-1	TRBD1	CASTPTGVVGTEAFF	TGTGCCAGCACCCCGACAGGGGTAGTTGGGACTGAAGCTTTCTTT
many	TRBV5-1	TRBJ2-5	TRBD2	CASSPGLVLSQETQYF	TGCGCCAGCAGCCCCGGACTAGTCCTTTCTCAAGAGACCCAGTACTTC
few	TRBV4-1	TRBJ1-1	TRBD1	CASSQESRVSRDSTEAFF	TGCGCCAGCAGCCAAGAGAGCAGGGTAAGTCGGGACAGCACTGAAGCTTTCTTT
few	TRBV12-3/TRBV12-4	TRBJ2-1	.	CASNLAASHEQFF	TGTGCCAGCAACTTAGCCGCGTCGCATGAGCAGTTCTTC
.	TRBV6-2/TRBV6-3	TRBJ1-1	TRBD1	CASSYKGAVTEAFF	TGTGCCAGCAGTTACAAGGGGGCAGTCACTGAAGCTTTCTTT
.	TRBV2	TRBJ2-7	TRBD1	CASNPGGYAQYF	TGTGCCAGCAACCCAGGGGGTTACGCGCAGTACTTC
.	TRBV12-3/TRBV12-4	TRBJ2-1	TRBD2	CASSSSGSRFSEQFF	TGTGCCAGCAGTTCGAGCGGGAGTCGGTTTAGTGAGCAGTTCTTC
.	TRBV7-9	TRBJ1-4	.	CASSLIGQVQEKLFF	TGTGCCAGCAGCTTAATCGGACAAGTGCAAGAAAAACTGTTTTTT
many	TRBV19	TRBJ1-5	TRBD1	CASSGQGKGESDF	TGTGCCAGTAGCGGACAGGGTAAAGGAGAGTCGGATTTT
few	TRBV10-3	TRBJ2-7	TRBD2	CAISGGTSGSLGYEQYF	TGTGCCATCAGCGGCGGGACTAGCGGTTCCCTAGGGTACGAGCAGTACTTC
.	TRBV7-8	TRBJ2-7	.	CASSLESRGFFYEQYF	TGTGCCAGCAGCTTAGAATCCCGTGGATTCTTCTACGAGCAGTACTTC
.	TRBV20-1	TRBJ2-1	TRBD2	CSASLGTSVGSEQFF	TGCAGTGCTAGCCTGGGGACTAGCGTGGGGTCGGAGCAGTTCTTC
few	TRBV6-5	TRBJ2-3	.	CASSYSGQSDTQYF	TGTGCCAGCAGTTACTCGGGACAATCAGATACGCAGTATTTT
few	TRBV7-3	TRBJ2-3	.	CASSLSHDTDTQYF	TGTGCCAGCAGCTTAAGTCATGACACAGATACGCAGTATTTT